The 24 T cell receptor beta chains below were found in one sample sequenced in a study of T cells in localized non-small cell lung cancer (dated by TCRdb to 2018 to 2021). Library construction relied on the immunoSEQ multiplex PCR assay. TCRdb mirrors the immuneACCESS table, restricted to in-frame sequences. Some clones are absent from its copies; in checked studies, under half trace to an unresolved V gene, and the reason for the others is unknown. The sample data list 25,000 to 35,000 clones, and 80% to 90% of these were observed just once. More than 6% of the sample is taken by the ten largest. Specimen: peripheral blood, collected before any cancer treatment. The receptor source for this set is a male donor aged 60 or over with stage I lung adenocarcinoma.

V usage is TRBV11-2 and J usage is TRBJ2-3; D may match TRBD1 or TRBD2 (6 bases each). Trimming stripped 8 bases from V and 3 bases from J, with 18 bases between. The CDR3 contains 15 residues. Germline V CDR1 and CDR2: SGHAT, FQNNGV. In nucleotides, the CDR3 is TGTGCCAGCGGTTATCGGGGGCTGGGGACAGATACGCAGTATTTT. It codes for CASGYRGLGTDTQYF.

The chain joins TRBV6-5 to TRBJ1-6; D not certain. Trimming cost V 8 bases and J 10 bases, with 12 bases left between them. The CDR3 consists of 12 residues. Per germline, CDR1 MNHEY and CDR2 SVGAGI. The CDR3 coding sequence is TGTGCCAGCGATAATCCGGGCTCACCCCTCCACTTT. It translates to CASDNPGSPLHF.

The V gene is TRBV11-2, the J gene TRBJ2-3; maybe TRBD2 (7 bases). The V end lost 7 bases, the J end lost 4 bases, and 12 bases lay between the germline ends. CDR1 is SGHAT and CDR2 is FQNNGV in the germline V gene. The CDR3 runs to 13 residues. The CDR3 DNA is TGTGCCAGCATGGTAGGGGGGGCAGATACGCAGTATTTT. Protein: CASMVGGADTQYF.

This chain links TRBV9 with TRBJ2-5; D is possibly TRBD1 (5 bases). This CDR3 is 13 amino acids long. Trimming took off 0 bases at V and 4 bases at J, with 7 bases between the two ends. CDR1 SGDLS and CDR2 YYNGEE come from the germline V gene. CDR3 sequence: CASSVATGETQYF. The CDR3 DNA is TGTGCCAGCAGCGTAGCTACAGGAGAGACCCAGTACTTC.

The DNA of the CDR3 is TGTGCCAGCTCACCCGGGGCTCCTCGGGACACTGAAGCTTTCTTT. Residues: CASSPGAPRDTEAFF. This chain connects TRBV18 to TRBJ1-1; a possible D gene is TRBD1 (5 bases). CDR1 and CDR2 from the germline V gene are KGHSH and LQKENI. The CDR3 is 15 residues long. The ends were cut back, 3 bases at V and 3 bases at J, with 14 bases in the middle.

V gene TRBV6-5 combines with J gene TRBJ1-5; 9 bases are shared with TRBD1. The CDR3 runs to 15 residues. V was clipped by 5 bases and J by 3 bases; unmatched bases: 5. CDR1 MNHEY and CDR2 SVGAGI come from the germline V gene. CDR3 nucleotides: TGTGCCAGCAGTCGTACAGGGGGCGTCAATCAGCCCCAGCATTTT. It yields the protein CASSRTGGVNQPQHF.

This clone was counted a few times. The rearrangement links TRBV5-6 to TRBJ1-3; D is perhaps TRBD1 (5 bases). This CDR3 is built from 18 residues. The germline V gene encodes CDR1 SGHDT and CDR2 YYEEEE. Trimming shortened V by 0 bases and J by 0 bases, and 16 bases separated the two germline ends. The CDR3 bases are TGTGCCAGCAGCTTGGTGGATGAGGGGCTATACTCTGGAAACACCATATATTTT. Translated, it gives CASSLVDEGLYSGNTIYF. The full variable domain, its missing parts supplied by reference TRBV5-6 and TRBJ1-3, is DAGVTQSPTHLIKTRGQQVTLRCSPKSGHDTVSWYQQALGQGPQFIFQYYEEEERQRGNFPDRFSGHQFPNYSSELNVNALLLGDSALYLCASSLVDEGLYSGNTIYFGEGSWLTVV.

The chain is built from TRBV6-6 and TRBJ2-5; 14 positions agree with TRBD2. Unmatched junction bases numbered 6, after V lost 5 bases and J lost 4 bases. The CDR3 loop spans 16 amino acids. The germline CDR1 and CDR2 sequences are MNHNY and SVGAGI (reference sequence). The CDR3 here is CASSRLAGGGGETQYF. The CDR3 region has the DNA TGTGCCAGCAGTCGACTAGCGGGGGGGGGCGGAGAGACCCAGTACTTC.

V usage is TRBV5-1 and J usage is TRBJ2-5; no firm D call. In germline, CDR1 is SGHRS, CDR2 YFSETQ. V was trimmed by 4 bases and J by 5 bases, leaving 15 bases between them. This CDR3 has 14 residues. The DNA of the CDR3 is TGCGCCAGCAGCCGCCGACCGCAAAGGGAGACCCAGTACTTC. As protein: CASSRRPQRETQYF.

V is TRBV2 and J is TRBJ2-5; 11 bases match TRBD2. J was trimmed by 5 bases and V by 6 bases; bases with no gene match: 11. Germline CDR1 reads SNHLY; CDR2 reads FYNNEI. The CDR3 length is 16 residues. Here the CDR3 DNA reads TGTGCCAGCAGGGCTAGCGGGGGGCCTTCTTGGGAGACCCAGTACTTC. This codes for CASRASGGPSWETQYF.

CDR3 coding DNA: TGTGCCTGGAGTGGACTTGGCGGGGGGCGGAATGGCTACACCTTC. Its protein is CAWSGLGGGRNGYTF. The rearrangement links TRBV30 to TRBJ1-2; tentative D call: TRBD1 (6 bases). V was trimmed by 1 base and J by 6 bases, leaving 18 bases between them. Germline assignment: CDR1 GTSNPN and CDR2 SVGIG (reference sequence). The CDR3 is 15 amino acids.

The chain recombines TRBV5-1 with TRBJ2-2; 12 bases match TRBD2. The J segment lost 6 bases and the V segment lost 4 bases, leaving 7 bases of the junction unmatched. Germline V gene lookup returns CDR1 SGHRS and CDR2 YFSETQ. The CDR3 length is 16 residues. CDR3 region: CASSPRTSGESGELFF. CDR3 nucleotide sequence: TGCGCCAGCAGCCCCCGGACTAGCGGGGAATCCGGGGAGCTGTTTTTT.

The gene calls are TRBV6-1 and TRBJ1-5; D may be TRBD1 (5 bases). Trimming left V 4 bases short and J 4 bases short, with 11 bases between. This CDR3 comprises 14 residues. Germline lookup yields CDR1 MNHNS and CDR2 SASEGT. CDR3 protein: CASSVIQGNQPQHF. Written as DNA, the CDR3 is TGTGCCAGCAGTGTCATCCAGGGTAATCAGCCCCAGCATTTT.

The CDR3, as DNA: TGTGCCAGTAGAGCACAGGGGATTAGCACTGAAGCTTTCTTT. Translation: CASRAQGISTEAFF. The rearrangement links TRBV19 to TRBJ1-1; 7 bases are a match to TRBD1. The J segment lost 4 bases and the V segment lost 6 bases, leaving 8 bases of the junction unmatched. The V gene's germline CDR1 is LNHDA and CDR2 SQIVND (reference sequence). This CDR3 has 14 amino acids.

The chain carries TRBV29-1 and TRBJ2-5; 9 bases agree with TRBD1. The CDR3 covers 12 residues. CDR1 is SQVTM, CDR2 ANQGSEA, per germline. J lost 3 bases, V lost 7 bases, and 3 bases had no gene match. CDR3 nucleotide sequence: TGCAGCGCACAGGGGGCCGAAGAGACCCAGTACTTC. It translates to CSAQGAEETQYF.

This rearrangement joins TRBV5-1 to TRBJ1-5, with 7 bases aligning to TRBD1. The CDR3 consists of 17 residues. J was trimmed by 1 base and V by 4 bases; bases with no gene match: 11. In germline, CDR1 is SGHRS, CDR2 YFSETQ. The CDR3 region has the DNA TGCGCCAGCAGCGAATCATACAGGGGTGAGAGCAATCAGCCCCAGCATTTT. Encoded protein: CASSESYRGESNQPQHF. The variable domain in full, with the rest retrieved from reference TRBV5-1 and TRBJ1-5, is KAGVTQTPRYLIKTRGQQVTLSCSPISGHRSVSWYQQTPGQGLQFLFEYFSETQRNKGNFPGRFSGRQFSNSRSEMNVSTLELGDSALYLCASSESYRGESNQPQHFGDGTRLSIL.

V gene TRBV6-1 combines with J gene TRBJ2-6; D perhaps matches TRBD1 (6 bases). Germline V gene lookup returns CDR1 MNHNS and CDR2 SASEGT. V was cut by 8 bases and J by 0 bases, with 8 bases left in between. This CDR3 is built from 14 residues. This CDR3 is CASEQGSGANVLTF. The CDR3 nucleotides read TGTGCCAGCGAACAGGGCTCTGGGGCCAACGTCCTGACTTTC.

The chain uses TRBV9 and TRBJ2-3; 7 bases agree with TRBD2. With 1 base clipped from V and 2 bases from J, the junction kept 7 bases outside the gene matches. The CDR3 totals 16 residues. Germline assignment: CDR1 SGDLS and CDR2 YYNGEE. CDR3 residues: CASSVQAGRFTDTQYF. As DNA, the CDR3 is TGTGCCAGCAGCGTACAAGCGGGGAGGTTCACAGATACGCAGTATTTT.

V is TRBV4-2 and J is TRBJ2-7; 10 nucleotides align to TRBD1. Per germline, CDR1 LGHNA and CDR2 YNFKEQ. This CDR3 has 15 residues. V shed 4 bases, J shed 5 bases, and the junction held 8 bases outside the gene matches. The CDR3 nucleotides are TGTGCCAGCAGCCGAGGGACAGGGGATAGGAACGAGCAGTACTTC. Protein: CASSRGTGDRNEQYF.

The chain links TRBV18 to TRBJ1-3; no firm D call. The germline V gene has CDR1 KGHSH and CDR2 LQKENI. This CDR3 region has 15 residues. Trimming stripped 2 bases from V and 2 bases from J, with 10 bases between. The CDR3 here is CASSPNYGTGNTIYF. The CDR3 nucleotides read TGTGCCAGCTCACCAAACTACGGGACTGGAAACACCATATATTTT.

This clone was counted once. The chain couples TRBV2 to TRBJ1-5; weak D call: TRBD1 (5 bases). Germline-derived CDR1 and CDR2 are SNHLY and FYNNEI. Trimming stripped 3 bases from V and 7 bases from J, with 16 bases between. The CDR3 totals 15 residues. The CDR3 is CASSDGVRGSQPQHF. For the CDR3, the DNA is TGTGCCAGCAGTGACGGGGTCCGGGGGTCGCAGCCCCAGCATTTT.

The chain has TRBV5-1 and TRBJ2-7; no reliable D call. The germline CDR1 and CDR2 sequences are SGHRS and YFSETQ. Trimming left V 0 bases short and J 2 bases short, with 12 bases between. CDR3 length: 15 amino acids. The DNA for the CDR3 is TGCGCCAGCAGCTTGGCCCTGGACCCCACCTACGAGCAGTACTTC. Its translation: CASSLALDPTYEQYF.

J is TRBJ2-7 and V is TRBV20-1, with D unresolved. Deletions cut 3 bases from V and 6 bases from J, with 9 bases between. Germline loops: CDR1 DFQATT, CDR2 SNEGSKA (reference sequence). The CDR3 spans 11 residues. CDR3 DNA: TGCAGTGCTAGGGAGTGGCGCGAGCAGTACTTC. Encoded protein: CSAREWREQYF.

The rearrangement uses TRBV7-9 and TRBJ1-5; possibly TRBD1 for D (6 bases). From germline, CDR1 is SEHNR and CDR2 FQNEAQ (reference sequence). This CDR3 is 16 amino acids long. V was shortened by 1 base and J by 2 bases, with 12 bases between the two germline ends. The CDR3 here is CASSLVGGQGNQPQHF. Here the CDR3 DNA reads TGTGCCAGCAGCTTAGTGGGGGGGCAGGGCAATCAGCCCCAGCATTTT.